What follows are 10 T cell receptor beta chains derived from one specimen sequenced in a study of OX40 agonist ivuxolimab in advanced cancers. Sequencing was performed with immunoSEQ multiplex PCR; in TCRdb, only in-frame clones are kept and a portion is missing. Here the sample spans roughly 61,000 clones, around four fifths being singletons. This sample comprised CD4+ or CD8+ T cells sorted from blood, obtained in a trial of the OX40 agonist ivuxolimab. The receptor set was obtained from an adult with an advanced solid tumor such as melanoma, head and neck, liver or kidney cancer.

J is TRBJ2-7 and V is TRBV28, with D uncertain. V lost 3 bases to trimming and J lost 7 bases, with 16 bases between them. CDR3 size: 14 residues. CDR1 is MDHEN, CDR2 SYDVKM, per germline. The CDR3 protein is CASSLPSRGWEQYF. The CDR3 region has the DNA TGTGCCAGCAGTTTGCCTAGTAGAGGATGGGAGCAGTACTTC.

The V gene is TRBV7-8, the J gene TRBJ1-1; 8 positions match TRBD1. In germline, CDR1 is SGHVS, CDR2 FQNEAQ. The CDR3 is 13 amino acids. Unmatched junction bases numbered 9, after V lost 5 bases and J lost 10 bases. CDR3 sequence: CASSPGAGGRAFF. The CDR3 bases are TGTGCCAGCAGCCCAGGGGCAGGGGGCAGAGCTTTCTTT. Using reference TRBV7-8 and TRBJ1-1 for the parts outside the CDR3, the full variable domain is GAGVSQSPRYKVAKRGQDVALRCDPISGHVSLFWYQQALGQGPEFLTYFQNEAQLDKSGLPSDRFFAERPEGSVSTLKIQRTQQEDSAVYLCASSPGAGGRAFFGQGTRLTVV.

The chain recombines TRBV11-2 with TRBJ1-2, with a tentative D call TRBD1 (5 bases). CDR3 length: 12 residues. Trimming took off 3 bases at V and 14 bases at J, with 16 bases between the two ends. Germline V gene lookup returns CDR1 SGHAT and CDR2 FQNNGV. CDR3 residues: CASSLEGDRKTF. CDR3 DNA sequence: TGTGCCAGCAGCTTGGAAGGGGACCGCAAAACCTTC.

This rearrangement joins TRBV5-1 to TRBJ2-1, with 9 bases fitting TRBD2. CDR3 size: 16 residues. Germline CDR1 is SGHRS and CDR2 is YFSETQ. V gave up 4 bases and J gave up 10 bases; unmatched junction bases: 15. The CDR3: CASSLQLAGLLGEQFF. The DNA for the CDR3 is TGCGCCAGCAGCCTTCAGCTAGCGGGGTTGCTCGGAGAGCAGTTCTTC.

The chain recombines TRBV6-1 with TRBJ2-7; tentative D call: TRBD1 (5 bases). This CDR3 comprises 13 residues. Trimming cost V 9 bases and J 7 bases, with 19 bases left between them. The germline CDR1 and CDR2 sequences are MNHNS and SASEGT. CDR3 loop: CASSGSGFREQYF. In DNA, the CDR3 is TGTGCCAGTTCTGGATCAGGGTTCAGGGAGCAGTACTTC.

The count of this clone is one. The gene calls are TRBV9 and TRBJ2-3, with 8 bases aligning to TRBD1. The CDR3 has 15 residues. Trimming at V came to 1 base and at J to 5 bases, leaving 6 bases not matched to a gene. CDR1 SGDLS and CDR2 YYNGEE come from the germline V gene. Written as DNA, the CDR3 is TGTGCCAGCAGCGTATTAGTGACAGGGGAAGATACGCAGTATTTT. Residues: CASSVLVTGEDTQYF. Supplemented by reference TRBV9 and TRBJ2-3, the full variable domain reads DSGVTQTPKHLITATGQRVTLRCSPRSGDLSVYWYQQSLDQGLQFLIQYYNGEERAKGNILERFSAQQFPDLHSELNLSSLELGDSALYFCASSVLVTGEDTQYFGPGTRLTVL.

The rearrangement links TRBV5-6 to TRBJ2-5, with 10 bases matching TRBD2. CDR1 and CDR2 (germline): SGHDT, YYEEEE. The ends lost 2 bases at V and 2 bases at J; junction bases unmatched: 6. The CDR3 extends over 16 amino acids. The CDR3: CASSFVLAGAQETQYF. The CDR3 DNA reads TGTGCCAGCAGCTTCGTCCTAGCGGGGGCACAAGAGACCCAGTACTTC. Full variable domain (outside the CDR3, taken from reference TRBV5-6 and TRBJ2-5): DAGVTQSPTHLIKTRGQQVTLRCSPKSGHDTVSWYQQALGQGPQFIFQYYEEEERQRGNFPDRFSGHQFPNYSSELNVNALLLGDSALYLCASSFVLAGAQETQYFGPGTRLLVL.

There are a few counts of this clone. This CDR3 is CASSGRGVPPGYTF. The CDR3 region has the DNA TGTGCCAGCAGCGGACGCGGTGTCCCCCCGGGCTACACCTTC. The chain carries TRBV14 and TRBJ1-2; D is uncertain. The CDR3 has 14 amino acids. Trimming cost V 5 bases and J 8 bases, with 18 bases left between them. Germline V gene sequence: CDR1 SGHDN, CDR2 FVKESK.

The rearrangement links TRBV19 to TRBJ1-4; maybe TRBD1 (6 bases). Germline CDR1 and CDR2: LNHDA and SQIVND (reference sequence). The CDR3 is 15 residues long. V lost 7 bases and J 5 bases, leaving 17 bases between the germline ends. The CDR3 reads CASTTPRRGNEKLFF. The CDR3 nucleotides read TGTGCCAGTACCACCCCCCGCAGGGGCAATGAAAAACTGTTTTTT.

The chain combines TRBV7-9 with TRBJ2-5; the D is unclear. V shed 4 bases and J shed 3 bases, with 3 bases lying between them. Germline assignment: CDR1 SEHNR and CDR2 FQNEAQ (reference sequence). The CDR3 covers 11 residues. In nucleotides, the CDR3 is TGTGCCAGCAGCTCAGAAGAGACCCAGTACTTC. Translating it yields CASSSEETQYF.